Many counts were recorded for the clone carrying this T cell receptor beta chain. Next came a second PCR, run for 7 to 11 cycles, which used a sample-barcoded 5' primer along with a J-beta primer mix. MiXCR, applied by TCRdb to the 5' RACE reads, yields one record per CDR3 protein. The sample yields hundreds of thousands of distinct CDR3 sequences, under 40% seen once. This entry is derived from a study of blood T cells in healthy people across ages. Germline-derived CDR1 and CDR2 are PRHDT and FYEKMQ (reference sequence). V was cut by 2 bases and J by 6 bases, with 22 bases left in between. The CDR3 consists of 17 residues.

The chain combines TRBV13 with TRBJ2-5; TRBD1 might be the D (6 bases). Sequenced input: blood. This sequence originates from a man between 18 and 29 years old in good health. The CDR3 loop is CASSLSGRGQNSQTQYF. The DNA for the CDR3 is TGTGCCAGCAGCTTATCGGGCAGGGGACAAAATTCTCAGACCCAGTACTTC.